This TCR beta chain emerged from a study of T cell clones after liver transplantation. Study summary: In this trial, immunosuppression withdrawal was attempted within 2 years of liver transplant. Study-level points and caveats: Migration into the graft, not deletion, may explain lost graft donor-reactive T cells.

Assay: immunoSEQ multiplex PCR; the TCRdb copy retains only in-frame clones and omits some. The sample contains fewer than 85,000 clones, roughly 85% of which appear only once. CDR1 is SGHTA and CDR2 is FQGNSA in the germline V gene. V was pared by 9 bases and J by 4 bases, with 11 bases of the junction left unmatched. The CDR3 covers 14 residues. This clone was detected a few times. Its antigen remains unidentified. This TCR was recovered from a human patient who received a liver transplant. Some of the T cells may derive from the graft donor. The sequenced sample was CD4+ T cells from blood, obtained at the 22-month timepoint. The rearrangement uses TRBV7-2 and TRBJ1-1; 7 positions match TRBD1. The CDR3, as DNA: TGTGCCAGTAGACGGGGACAGTCGGGCACTGAAGCTTTCTTT. This translates into CASRRGQSGTEAFF.